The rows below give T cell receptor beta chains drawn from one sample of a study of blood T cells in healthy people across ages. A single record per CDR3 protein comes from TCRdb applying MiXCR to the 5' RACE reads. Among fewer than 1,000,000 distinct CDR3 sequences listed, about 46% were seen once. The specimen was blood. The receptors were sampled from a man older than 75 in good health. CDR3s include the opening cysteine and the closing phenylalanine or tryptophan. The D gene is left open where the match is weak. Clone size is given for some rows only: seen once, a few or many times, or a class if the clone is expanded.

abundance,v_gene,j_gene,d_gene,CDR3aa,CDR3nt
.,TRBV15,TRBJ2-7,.,CATSRSPRDARSYEQYF,TGTGCCACCAGCAGATCCCCCCGGGACGCGCGTTCCTACGAGCAGTACTTC
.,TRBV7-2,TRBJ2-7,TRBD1,CASSWGQVYEQYF,TGTGCCAGCAGCTGGGGACAGGTCTACGAGCAGTACTTC
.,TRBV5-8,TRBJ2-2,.,CASSARTGRAGELFF,TGTGCCAGCAGCGCCCGGACGGGGCGGGCCGGGGAGCTGTTTTTT
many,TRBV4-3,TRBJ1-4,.,CASSQGGNLGEKLFF,TGCGCCAGCAGCCAAGGCGGTAACTTGGGTGAAAAACTGTTTTTT
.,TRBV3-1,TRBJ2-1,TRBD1,CASSQVDRGSSYNEQFF,TGTGCCAGCAGCCAAGTCGACAGGGGTAGCTCCTACAATGAGCAGTTCTTC
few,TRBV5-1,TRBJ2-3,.,CANSPGPTTDTQYF,TGCGCCAACAGCCCGGGACCTACCACAGATACGCAGTATTTT
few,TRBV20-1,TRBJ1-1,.,CSARRTAQWDTEAFF,TGCAGTGCTAGGAGGACAGCTCAATGGGACACTGAAGCTTTCTTT
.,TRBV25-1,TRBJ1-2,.,CASSVARGYTF,TGTGCCAGCAGTGTAGCTCGTGGCTACACCTTC
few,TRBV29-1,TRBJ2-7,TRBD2,CSVKGTSGAYEQYF,TGCAGCGTTAAAGGGACTAGCGGTGCCTACGAGCAGTACTTC
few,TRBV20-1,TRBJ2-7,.,CSARGTGSFYEQYF,TGCAGTGCTAGGGGGACTGGTTCCTTCTACGAGCAGTACTTC
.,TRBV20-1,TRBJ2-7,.,CSARSRRGRSYEQYF,TGCAGTGCTCGAAGTCGGCGGGGGCGATCCTACGAGCAGTACTTC
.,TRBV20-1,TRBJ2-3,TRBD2,CSAPTSGRRDTQYF,TGCAGTGCACCCACAAGCGGGAGGCGGGATACGCAGTATTTT
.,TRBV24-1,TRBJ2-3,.,CAPYTDTQYF,TGTGCCCCTTACACAGATACGCAGTATTTT
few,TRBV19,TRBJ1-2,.,CASTNGGPPNYGYTF,TGTGCCAGTACCAACGGAGGTCCTCCTAACTATGGCTACACCTTC
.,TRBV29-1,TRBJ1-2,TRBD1,CSVAGQGAYGYTF,TGCAGCGTTGCTGGACAGGGGGCATATGGCTACACCTTC
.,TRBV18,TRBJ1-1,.,CASSPVNSNTEAFF,TGTGCCAGCTCACCGGTTAATAGTAACACTGAAGCTTTCTTT